The 29 T cell receptor beta chains listed next were all sequenced from one sample in a study of response to subunit inactivated influenza vaccine. TCRdb used MiXCR to reprocess the RT-PCR reads, holding one entry per CDR3 protein. Found here are about 610,000 distinct CDR3 sequences, 14% of them singletons; the top ten hold more than 9.5%. The specimen comprised PBMCs from blood, sampled about 13 days after vaccination. These receptors were taken from a man in his fifties who received an inactivated influenza vaccine.

V is TRBV12-3 or TRBV12-4 and J is TRBJ1-2; 9 bases are shared with TRBD1. The length of the CDR3 is 13 residues. After removal of 7 bases from V and 4 bases from J, the junction contained 4 bases not matched to a gene. The CDR3 sequence: CASTRTGVYGYTF. The CDR3 coding sequence is TGTGCCAGCACGCGGACAGGGGTCTATGGCTACACCTTC.

This chain's CDR3 is CASSQDEEGDNPSGNTIYF. The CDR3 region has the DNA TGTGCCAGCAGCCAAGATGAGGAAGGGGACAACCCCTCTGGAAACACCATATATTTT. The genes are TRBV14 and TRBJ1-3; TRBD1 might be the D (6 bases). The germline CDR1 and CDR2 sequences are SGHDN and FVKESK. Between the trimmed V and J ends, which lost 0 bases and 0 bases, there was a span of 18 bases. This CDR3 region has 19 residues. The variable domain in full, completed from reference TRBV14 and TRBJ1-3, reads EAGVTQFPSHSVIEKGQTVTLRCDPISGHDNLYWYRRVMGKEIKFLLHFVKESKQDESGMPNNRFLAERTGGTYSTLKVQPAELEDSGVYFCASSQDEEGDNPSGNTIYFGEGSWLTVV.

This clonotype was counted at least ten times. The J gene is TRBJ1-2, the V gene TRBV6-1; a weak D match, TRBD1 (6 bases). V lost 7 bases and J 3 bases, leaving 18 bases between the germline ends. Germline V gene sequence: CDR1 MNHNS, CDR2 SASEGT. The CDR3 runs 15 residues. In DNA form, the CDR3 reads TGTGCCAGCACCCCGGCGGGGGCCGGGGACTATGGCTACACCTTC. Amino acids: CASTPAGAGDYGYTF.

The rearrangement uses TRBV10-3 and TRBJ2-5; TRBD2 agrees at 7 bases. Germline CDR1 is ENHRY and CDR2 is SYGVKD. The CDR3 is 14 amino acids. V trimming: 9 bases; J trimming: 5 bases; junction bases outside the gene matches: 12. CDR3 sequence (DNA): TGTGCCATACGGAAGGGAGGGCCCGAGGAGACCCAGTACTTC. Its protein product is CAIRKGGPEETQYF.

This chain joins TRBV15 and TRBJ1-2, with D unresolved. CDR3 length: 15 residues. Germline V gene data show CDR1 as LNHNV and CDR2 as YYDKDF (reference sequence). The V end was cut by 0 bases, the J end by 8 bases, with 16 bases between. CDR3 coding DNA: TGTGCCACCAGCAGAGATCAAACGGTCATCGGGGGCTACACCTTC. The encoded protein is CATSRDQTVIGGYTF.

This clonotype has more than one count but fewer than ten. The chain employs TRBV6-2 or TRBV6-3 and TRBJ2-2; D not resolved. Looked up from germline, CDR1 is MNHEY and CDR2 is SVGEGT. The CDR3 contains 16 residues. Deletions cut 5 bases from V and 0 bases from J, with 13 bases between. The CDR3 sequence is CASSLGVPANTGELFF. The CDR3 DNA sequence: TGTGCCAGCAGTCTGGGTGTCCCTGCGAACACCGGGGAGCTGTTTTTT.

A remark on this clonotype: One end of the junction does not line up with germline, which may come from a read error. V and J are TRBV5-1 and TRBJ2-2, with D tentatively TRBD1 (6 bases). The CDR3 loop spans 15 amino acids. Looked up from germline, CDR1 is SGHRS and CDR2 is YFSETQ. The CDR3 loop reads CASSLEQGNTGDLFF. CDR3 sequence (DNA): TGCGCCAGCAGCTTGGAACAGGGAAACACCGGGGATCTGTTTTTT.

V gene TRBV11-2 combines with J gene TRBJ2-7; D gene uncertain. This CDR3 has 13 amino acids. CDR1 is SGHAT, CDR2 FQNNGV, per germline. V lost 7 bases and J 3 bases, leaving 13 bases between the germline ends. The DNA of the CDR3 is TGTGCCAGCACTTCTGGCCTCAACTACGAGCAGTACTTC. Amino acid sequence: CASTSGLNYEQYF.

This clonotype occurred many times. The chain is built from TRBV4-3 and TRBJ2-2; 7 bases line up with TRBD2. This CDR3 comprises 17 residues. The trim removed 1 base at V and 0 bases at J, leaving 5 bases unmatched. Germline-derived CDR1 and CDR2 are LGHNA and YSLEER. Here the CDR3 reads CASSQVGGIANTGELFF. In DNA form, the CDR3 reads TGCGCCAGCAGCCAAGTGGGGGGGATCGCGAACACCGGGGAGCTGTTTTTT.

CDR3 protein: CAWSDETGGYGYTF. The CDR3, as DNA: TGTGCCTGGAGCGACGAGACAGGGGGCTATGGCTACACCTTC. The chain joins TRBV30 to TRBJ1-2; 9 bases match TRBD1. CDR1 and CDR2 (germline): GTSNPN, SVGIG (reference sequence). The CDR3 is 14 residues long. The ends lost 3 bases at V and 4 bases at J; junction bases unmatched: 6.

The chain recombines TRBV28 with TRBJ2-7; D is undetermined. The CDR3 has 14 amino acids. V was pared by 8 bases and J by 0 bases, with 14 bases between. The germline V gene encodes CDR1 MDHEN and CDR2 SYDVKM. This CDR3 reads CASVAPVFSYEQYF. The DNA of the CDR3 is TGTGCCAGCGTTGCTCCGGTTTTCTCCTACGAGCAGTACTTC.

The sample holds a few counts of this clonotype. The rearrangement links TRBV2 to TRBJ2-2; D remains ambiguous. Germline-derived CDR1 and CDR2 are SNHLY and FYNNEI. The CDR3 covers 16 residues. V shed 0 bases and J shed 4 bases, with 12 bases lying between them. The CDR3 bases are TGTGCCAGCAGTGAAGCGCTTCGACAAACCACCGGGGAGCTGTTTTTT. It encodes CASSEALRQTTGELFF. The full variable domain, in which reference TRBV2 and TRBJ2-2 provide the parts outside the CDR3, is EPEVTQTPSHQVTQMGQEVILRCVPISNHLYFYWYRQILGQKVEFLVSFYNNEISEKSEIFDDQFSVERPDGSNFTLKIRSTKLEDSAMYFCASSEALRQTTGELFFGEGSRLTVL.

The genes are TRBV10-3 and TRBJ2-2; TRBD1 matches at 9 bases. With V trimmed by 10 bases and J by 6 bases, 6 bases remained unmatched. The CDR3 is 13 amino acids. The germline V gene encodes CDR1 ENHRY and CDR2 SYGVKD. The chain's CDR3 is CATRDRESGELFF. The CDR3 DNA reads as TGTGCCACTCGGGACAGGGAGTCCGGGGAGCTGTTTTTT.

This clonotype turned up a few times. The chain recombines TRBV2 with TRBJ2-2; 7 nucleotides align to TRBD1. The germline gives CDR1 SNHLY, CDR2 FYNNEI. The V and J ends lost 4 bases and 6 bases, in that order; junction bases with no gene match: 8. The CDR3 sequence is 15 residues long. This CDR3 reads CASSGVTGPPGELFF. Written as DNA, the CDR3 is TGTGCCAGCAGTGGTGTGACAGGGCCTCCCGGGGAGCTGTTTTTT.

This clonotype was detected only a few times. At one end the junction does not follow the germline gene, possibly because of a read error. The gene calls are TRBV9 and TRBJ2-5; the match to TRBD2 covers 11 bases. The CDR3 runs 14 residues. The germline V gene encodes CDR1 SGDLS and CDR2 YYNGEE. The CDR3 spells CASSASGTSGRKNF. CDR3 coding DNA: TGTGCCAGCAGCGCCTCCGGGACTAGCGGACGGAAGAACTTC. The whole variable domain, remainder taken from reference TRBV9 and TRBJ2-5, is DSGVTQTPKHLITATGQRVTLRCSPRSGDLSVYWYQQSLDQGLQFLIQYYNGEERAKGNILERFSAQQFPDLHSELNLSSLELGDSALYFCASSASGTSGRKNFGPGTRLLVL.

The chain has TRBV4-3 and TRBJ1-1, with D unresolved. V was clipped by 1 base and J by 0 bases, with 12 bases between them. This CDR3 region has 16 residues. Per germline, CDR1 LGHNA and CDR2 YSLEER. The chain's CDR3 is CASSQARIGLNTEAFF. CDR3 DNA sequence: TGCGCCAGCAGCCAAGCCAGGATAGGGTTGAACACTGAAGCTTTCTTT.

This chain links TRBV30 with TRBJ2-7, with 10 bases lining up with TRBD2. CDR3 length: 16 residues. Germline CDR1 reads GTSNPN; CDR2 reads SVGIG (reference sequence). Trimming took 2 bases from V and 5 from J; bases not matched to a gene: 12. This chain's CDR3 is CAWSPTQRGGGHEQYF. The CDR3 DNA reads TGTGCCTGGAGTCCCACACAGCGGGGGGGTGGCCACGAGCAGTACTTC.

The chain is built from TRBV4-1 and TRBJ1-4; the D is unclear. CDR3 length: 16 residues. Trimming took 3 bases from V and 0 from J, leaving 11 bases between them. Germline CDR1 and CDR2: MGHRA and YSYEKL. CDR3 sequence reads: CASSHQVQATNEKLFF. As DNA, the CDR3 is TGCGCCAGCAGCCACCAGGTTCAAGCAACTAATGAAAAACTGTTTTTT.

This chain uses TRBV30 with TRBJ1-2, with TRBD1 identical over 7 bases. After removal of 3 bases from V and 7 bases from J, the junction contained 5 bases not matched to a gene. This CDR3 has 12 residues. Germline V gene lookup returns CDR1 GTSNPN and CDR2 SVGIG (reference sequence). The CDR3 coding sequence is TGTGCCTGGAGGGTAGGGGGCGGTGGCTACACCTTC. As protein: CAWRVGGGGYTF.

This clonotype turned up a few times. This chain links TRBV20-1 with TRBJ2-7, with TRBD1 as a possible D gene (5 bases). Between the trimmed V and J ends, which lost 6 bases and 3 bases, there was a span of 18 bases. Germline values: CDR1 DFQATT, CDR2 SNEGSKA (reference sequence). The CDR3 extends over 14 amino acids. In DNA, the CDR3 is TGCAGTGCCCGAGACAGTCACACGCTCTACGAGCAGTACTTC. This translates into CSARDSHTLYEQYF.

The J gene is TRBJ2-7, the V gene TRBV30, with 15 bases fitting TRBD2. The ends lost 8 bases at V and 1 base at J; junction bases unmatched: 12. CDR3 length equals 17 residues. CDR1 GTSNPN and CDR2 SVGIG come from the germline V gene (reference sequence). The CDR3 coding sequence is TGTGCCGCCAGTGGACTAGCGGGAGGGCCGAGGTCCTACGAGCAGTACTTC. This sequence encodes CAASGLAGGPRSYEQYF.

V and J are TRBV2 and TRBJ2-7, with D possibly being TRBD1 (5 bases). Germline lookup yields CDR1 SNHLY and CDR2 FYNNEI. The CDR3 has 14 amino acids. V shed 7 bases and J shed 0 bases, with 13 bases lying between them. CDR3 DNA: TGTGCCAGCATCAGGACACAGAGCTCCTACGAGCAGTACTTC. This encodes CASIRTQSSYEQYF. The full variable domain, in which reference TRBV2 and TRBJ2-7 provide the parts outside the CDR3, is EPEVTQTPSHQVTQMGQEVILRCVPISNHLYFYWYRQILGQKVEFLVSFYNNEISEKSEIFDDQFSVERPDGSNFTLKIRSTKLEDSAMYFCASIRTQSSYEQYFGPGTRLTVT.

A few counts support this clonotype. V is TRBV7-9 and J is TRBJ2-4, with 7 bases lining up with TRBD1. V shed 1 base, J shed 3 bases, and the junction held 9 bases outside the gene matches. The length of the CDR3 is 17 residues. CDR1 SEHNR and CDR2 FQNEAQ come from the germline V gene (reference sequence). This chain's CDR3 is CASSLGYRGEVKNIQYF. The DNA for the CDR3 is TGTGCCAGCAGCTTAGGGTACAGGGGCGAAGTCAAAAACATTCAGTACTTC. The full variable domain, rest sourced from reference TRBV7-9 and TRBJ2-4, is DTGVSQNPRHKITKRGQNVTFRCDPISEHNRLYWYRQTLGQGPEFLTYFQNEAQLEKSRLLSDRFSAERPKGSFSTLEIQRTEQGDSAMYLCASSLGYRGEVKNIQYFGAGTRLSVL.

This clonotype was counted only a few times. The chain carries TRBV15 and TRBJ2-1; 7 bases are shared with TRBD2. J gave up 4 bases and V 0 bases, and 9 bases lay outside the gene matches. Germline CDR1 LNHNV, CDR2 YYDKDF (reference sequence). This CDR3 has 17 residues. The DNA for the CDR3 is TGTGCCACCAGCAGAGATAATGGGCGGGAGCTTTACAATGAGCAGTTCTTC. The encoded protein is CATSRDNGRELYNEQFF.

This clonotype came up a few times. The rearrangement links TRBV15 to TRBJ2-6; D not resolved. Germline V gene sequence: CDR1 LNHNV, CDR2 YYDKDF (reference sequence). Trimming took off 1 base at V and 2 bases at J, with 0 bases between the two ends. CDR3 length: 13 amino acids. CDR3 coding DNA: TGTGCCACCAGCAGAGCTGGGGCCAACGTCCTGACTTTC. Translating it yields CATSRAGANVLTF.

The V gene is TRBV5-5, the J gene TRBJ1-1; D is uncertain. V lost 4 bases to trimming and J lost 0 bases, with 13 bases between them. CDR3 size: 15 residues. CDR1 is SGHKS and CDR2 is YYEKEE in the germline V gene (reference sequence). In nucleotides, the CDR3 is TGTGCCAGCAGCACCCAGCTTCAGCTGAACACTGAAGCTTTCTTT. It specifies CASSTQLQLNTEAFF.

This sequence joins TRBV4-3 and TRBJ2-1; D remains unclear. Germline V gives CDR1 LGHNA, CDR2 YSLEER. Trimming removed 0 bases at V and 0 bases at J, with 9 bases between. The CDR3 contains 16 residues. The CDR3 nucleotides read TGCGCCAGCAGCCAAGATAACAGAGGCTCCTACAATGAGCAGTTCTTC. Encoded protein: CASSQDNRGSYNEQFF.

The chain is built from TRBV5-6 and TRBJ1-1; tentatively, D is TRBD1 (5 bases). The CDR3 has 16 amino acids. The ends were cut back, 4 bases at V and 1 base at J, with 17 bases in the middle. Germline CDR1 is SGHDT and CDR2 is YYEEEE. The CDR3 DNA follows: TGTGCCAGCAGCCGGGGGACCGTAACAGGGAACACTGAAGCTTTCTTT. Encoded protein: CASSRGTVTGNTEAFF.

This chain connects TRBV7-9 to TRBJ2-7, with D uncertain. The CDR3 spans 13 residues. The germline CDR1 and CDR2 sequences are SEHNR and FQNEAQ (reference sequence). With 5 bases removed from V and 4 bases from J, the gap between germline ends came to 12 bases. The CDR3 region is CASSQTDGYEQYF. The CDR3 DNA sequence: TGTGCCAGCAGCCAGACCGACGGTTACGAGCAGTACTTC.